This paragraph covers one T cell receptor beta chain sequence. These data originate in a study of blood T cell repertoires in COVID-19. On the study more broadly: Acute-phase and convalescent COVID-19 samples originated in the United States, Italy and Spain. Nucleic acid was either cDNA or gDNA, and it came from T cells, B-cell-depleted T cells, or PBMCs.

Germline V lookup: CDR1 SGHAT, CDR2 FQDESV (reference sequence). The CDR3 has 13 residues. V lost 5 bases, J lost 3 bases, and 2 bases stayed unmatched. Authors' processing steps: Estimation of nucleated cell counts was performed using reference gene primer amplification. Clones were read by immunoSEQ multiplex PCR, and TCRdb kept only the in-frame ones, dropping some. That table furnishes V, J and clone size, whereas the DNA furnished D and trimming. This sample carries about 140,000 clones, about 86% of them seen once, and the ten largest clones take around 4.5%. The genes are TRBV11-1 and TRBJ1-2, with 8 bases lining up with TRBD1. The origin of this receptor is a middle-aged woman with acute or convalescent COVID-19. Source material: peripheral blood. CDR3 sequence: CASSGGQDYGYTF. Written as DNA, the CDR3 is TGTGCCAGCAGCGGGGGACAGGACTATGGCTACACCTTC.